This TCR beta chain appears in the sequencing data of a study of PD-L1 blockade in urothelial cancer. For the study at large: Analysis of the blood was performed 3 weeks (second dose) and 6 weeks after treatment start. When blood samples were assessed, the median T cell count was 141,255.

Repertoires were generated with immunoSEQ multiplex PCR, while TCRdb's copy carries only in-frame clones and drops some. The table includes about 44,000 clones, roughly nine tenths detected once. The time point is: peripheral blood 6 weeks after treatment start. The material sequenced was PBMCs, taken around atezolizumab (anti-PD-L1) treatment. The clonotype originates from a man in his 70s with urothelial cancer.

The chain's CDR3 is CASSEQGSTGELFF. As DNA, the CDR3 is TGTGCCAGCAGTGAACAGGGGAGCACCGGGGAGCTGTTTTTT. V is TRBV6-4 and J is TRBJ2-2, with TRBD1 identical over 7 bases. Losses at the gene ends were 3 bases for V and 4 bases for J; bases not matched to a gene: 2. Per germline, CDR1 MRHNA and CDR2 SNTAGT. The CDR3 is made up of 14 amino acids.